These 31 T cell receptor beta chains were sequenced from one sample in a study of blood T cell repertoires in COVID-19. Assay used: immunoSEQ multiplex PCR; TCRdb lists only in-frame clones, some missing. The sample lists approximately 170,000 clones; around four fifths were seen once. The sample was peripheral blood. These receptors were obtained from a man aged 65-85 years who had recovered from COVID-19.

This chain connects TRBV6-5 to TRBJ2-7; 7 nucleotides align to TRBD1. The CDR3 is 14 amino acids. Germline V gene lookup returns CDR1 MNHEY and CDR2 SVGAGI. Trimming removed 0 bases from V and 4 bases from J; junction bases left unmatched: 3. For the CDR3, the DNA is TGTGCCAGCAGTTACTCGGGACAGAAATACGAGCAGTACTTC. Its translation is CASSYSGQKYEQYF.

This clone was recorded only once. The same CDR3 is also encoded by other DNA sequences in this sample. The V call is TRBV7-2, the J call TRBJ2-1, with 13 bases lining up with TRBD2. The CDR3 is 15 amino acids. Germline loops: CDR1 SGHTA, CDR2 FQGNSA. Trimming cost V 3 bases and J 7 bases; bases outside gene matches: 3. CDR3 nucleotide sequence: TGTGCCAGCAGCTTGGGACTAGCGGGATTAAATGAGCAGTTCTTC. It translates to CASSLGLAGLNEQFF.

The chain combines TRBV5-1 with TRBJ2-5, with 9 positions matching TRBD1. This CDR3 comprises 14 residues. After removal of 4 bases from V and 7 bases from J, the junction contained 8 bases not matched to a gene. Looked up from germline, CDR1 is SGHRS and CDR2 is YFSETQ. DNA of the CDR3: TGCGCCAGCAGCCCGACAGGGGGAGAGACGACCCAGTACTTC. It codes for CASSPTGGETTQYF. Full variable domain (remainder filled in from reference TRBV5-1 and TRBJ2-5): KAGVTQTPRYLIKTRGQQVTLSCSPISGHRSVSWYQQTPGQGLQFLFEYFSETQRNKGNFPGRFSGRQFSNSRSEMNVSTLELGDSALYLCASSPTGGETTQYFGPGTRLLVL.

This chain links TRBV3-1 (or the pseudogene TRBV3-2) with TRBJ2-6; 9 bases are a match to TRBD1. From germline, CDR1 is LGHDT and CDR2 YNNKEL (reference sequence). Losses at the gene ends were 3 bases for V and 0 bases for J; bases not matched to a gene: 12. CDR3 size: 20 residues. This CDR3 is CASSQDRRTGVLSGANVLTF. The CDR3 DNA sequence: TGTGCCAGCAGCCAGGACCGAAGGACAGGGGTGCTCTCTGGGGCCAACGTCCTGACTTTC.

This clone was observed once. The chain uses TRBV4-1 and TRBJ2-2; D may be TRBD2 (5 bases). This CDR3 is 17 amino acids long. The V and J ends lost 0 bases and 2 bases respectively, with 13 bases between them. CDR1 MGHRA and CDR2 YSYEKL come from the germline V gene. CDR3 residues: CASSQDEAGRNTGELFF. As DNA, the CDR3 is TGCGCCAGCAGCCAAGATGAGGCGGGTCGAAACACCGGGGAGCTGTTTTTT.

This sequence joins TRBV18 and TRBJ1-2; no definite D call. The CDR3 contains 16 residues. Trimming took 0 bases from V and 2 from J, leaving 13 bases between them. Germline V gives CDR1 KGHSH, CDR2 LQKENI. The CDR3 DNA follows: TGTGCCAGCTCACCACCAGTGGGCGCAGAGAACTATGGCTACACCTTC. Residues: CASSPPVGAENYGYTF. The variable domain in full, with the rest retrieved from reference TRBV18 and TRBJ1-2, is NAGVMQNPRHLVRRRGQEARLRCSPMKGHSHVYWYRQLPEEGLKFMVYLQKENIIDESGMPKERFSAEFPKEGPSILRIQQVVRGDSAAYFCASSPPVGAENYGYTFGSGTRLTVV.

The V and J genes are TRBV29-1 and TRBJ2-1; TRBD2 agrees at 10 bases. From germline, CDR1 is SQVTM and CDR2 ANQGSEA. This CDR3 region has 18 residues. V lost 1 base, J lost 2 bases, and 11 bases stayed unmatched. This CDR3 reads CSVEVPSGRATPYNEQFF. The CDR3, as DNA: TGCAGCGTTGAAGTGCCCAGCGGGAGGGCCACCCCCTACAATGAGCAGTTCTTC.

The chain uses TRBV4-3 and TRBJ2-5, with 8 bases lining up with TRBD2. This CDR3 spans 16 amino acids. The germline V gene has CDR1 LGHNA and CDR2 YSLEER. V shed 1 base and J 4 bases; nucleotides not matched to a gene: 8. CDR3 amino acids: CASSQVGSGMGETQYF. The CDR3 region has the DNA TGCGCCAGCAGCCAAGTGGGTAGCGGGATGGGAGAGACCCAGTACTTC.

This chain uses TRBV3-1 (or the pseudogene TRBV3-2) with TRBJ1-2, with TRBD1 matching over 9 bases. The V and J ends lost 5 bases and 3 bases, in that order; junction bases with no gene match: 7. The CDR3 is 15 residues long. CDR1 is LGHDT, CDR2 YNNKEL, per germline (reference sequence). In DNA form, the CDR3 reads TGTGCCAGCAGCGATAACAGGGGGCGCGACTATGGCTACACCTTC. Translating gives CASSDNRGRDYGYTF.

The chain employs TRBV12-3 or TRBV12-4 and TRBJ2-3; D might be TRBD2 (6 bases). The V and J ends lost 8 bases and 2 bases respectively, with 11 bases between them. This CDR3 region has 13 residues. This chain's CDR3 is CASSASATDTQYF. CDR3 DNA: TGTGCCAGCTCAGCTAGCGCCACAGATACGCAGTATTTT.

This clone was observed once. The rearrangement uses TRBV6-5 and TRBJ1-3, with TRBD1 identical over 8 bases. The CDR3 is made up of 13 amino acids. The junction had 5 bases not matched to a gene; V was cut back by 5 bases and J by 8 bases. Germline V gene sequence: CDR1 MNHEY, CDR2 SVGAGI. CDR3 protein: CASSLGQGDTIYF. The CDR3 region has the DNA TGTGCCAGCAGTCTCGGACAGGGAGACACCATATATTTT.

The chain has TRBV7-8 and TRBJ1-2; 7 nucleotides match TRBD1. With 5 bases clipped from V and 3 bases from J, the junction kept 3 bases outside the gene matches. Germline V gene data show CDR1 as SGHVS and CDR2 as FQNEAQ. There are 13 residues in the CDR3. The CDR3 protein is CASSTGTDYGYTF. CDR3 in DNA: TGTGCCAGCAGCACCGGGACAGACTATGGCTACACCTTC.

About this clone: The junction differs from germline at one of its ends, possibly a read error. This sequence joins TRBV7-7 and TRBJ2-2; tentatively, D is TRBD1 (6 bases). The germline gives CDR1 SSHAT, CDR2 FNYEAQ (reference sequence). There are 13 residues in the CDR3. Written as DNA, the CDR3 is TGTGCTAGCAGCTCACAGGGCGACGGGGAGCTGTTTTTT. It specifies CASSSQGDGELFF.

V and J are TRBV28 and TRBJ2-7, with D unclear. The V end lost 6 bases, the J end lost 12 bases, and 15 bases lay between the germline ends. The CDR3 is 11 amino acids. Germline-derived CDR1 and CDR2 are MDHEN and SYDVKM. The CDR3 protein is CASSLGLSAYF. In nucleotides, the CDR3 is TGTGCCAGCAGCCTTGGGCTATCAGCGTACTTC.

Only a few counts were recorded for this clone. The V and J genes are TRBV28 and TRBJ1-2; 8 bases match TRBD1. Germline V gives CDR1 MDHEN, CDR2 SYDVKM. The trim removed 2 bases at V and 8 bases at J, leaving 7 bases unmatched. The CDR3 has 14 amino acids. The CDR3 region has the DNA TGTGCCAGCAGTTTACGGGACAGGAAAAACGGCTACACCTTC. This codes for CASSLRDRKNGYTF.

This clone has a single count. CDR3 sequence: CASSLAPTSGHQETQYF. The CDR3 DNA sequence: TGTGCCAGCAGCTTGGCCCCCACTAGCGGCCACCAAGAGACCCAGTACTTC. The chain employs TRBV5-5 and TRBJ2-5, with 8 bases that match TRBD2. Trimming cost V 0 bases and J 0 bases; bases outside gene matches: 7. The CDR3 length is 17 residues. Germline V lookup: CDR1 SGHKS, CDR2 YYEKEE (reference sequence). The full variable domain, completed using reference TRBV5-5 and TRBJ2-5, is DAGVTQSPTHLIKTRGQQVTLRCSPISGHKSVSWYQQVLGQGPQFIFQYYEKEERGRGNFPDRFSARQFPNYSSELNVNALLLGDSALYLCASSLAPTSGHQETQYFGPGTRLLVL.

J is TRBJ2-7 and V is TRBV29-1; 13 nucleotides agree with TRBD2. V shed 7 bases, J shed 2 bases, and the junction held 8 bases outside the gene matches. The CDR3 is 15 residues long. Per germline, CDR1 SQVTM and CDR2 ANQGSEA. Here the CDR3 reads CSATTGLAGAYEQYF. In DNA form, the CDR3 reads TGCAGCGCTACGACCGGACTAGCGGGGGCCTACGAGCAGTACTTC.

This sequence joins TRBV27 and TRBJ2-7; 8 bases map to TRBD1. The CDR3 is 13 amino acids. V shed 6 bases, J shed 4 bases, and the junction held 5 bases outside the gene matches. Germline-derived CDR1 and CDR2 are MNHEY and SMNVEV (reference sequence). CDR3 residues: CASSPRGRYEQYF. The CDR3 nucleotides are TGTGCCAGCAGCCCCAGGGGGCGGTACGAGCAGTACTTC.

The chain uses TRBV6-2 or TRBV6-3 and TRBJ2-7, with D tentatively TRBD2 (6 bases). The CDR3 length is 14 residues. CDR1 is MNHEY, CDR2 SVGEGT, per germline. V was shortened by 4 bases and J by 6 bases, with 16 bases between the two germline ends. CDR3 sequence: CASSFYRLVGEQYF. The CDR3 nucleotides read TGTGCCAGCAGTTTCTATCGACTAGTCGGCGAGCAGTACTTC.

This chain joins TRBV7-9 and TRBJ1-4, with 9 bases matching TRBD1. The CDR3 is 15 amino acids. J lost 5 bases, V lost 5 bases, and 6 bases had no gene match. Germline values: CDR1 SEHNR, CDR2 FQNEAQ (reference sequence). The CDR3 is CASSPLGTGNEKLFF. CDR3 nucleotide sequence: TGTGCCAGCAGCCCTCTCGGGACAGGGAATGAAAAACTGTTTTTT.

V is TRBV5-5 and J is TRBJ2-7; 7 bases align to TRBD1. Germline V gene lookup returns CDR1 SGHKS and CDR2 YYEKEE (reference sequence). V trimming: 3 bases; J trimming: 3 bases; junction bases outside the gene matches: 3. There are 13 residues in the CDR3. The CDR3 bases are TGTGCCAGCAGCTCGGGACAGATCTACGAGCAGTACTTC. This sequence encodes CASSSGQIYEQYF. Full variable domain (outside the CDR3, taken from reference TRBV5-5 and TRBJ2-7): DAGVTQSPTHLIKTRGQQVTLRCSPISGHKSVSWYQQVLGQGPQFIFQYYEKEERGRGNFPDRFSARQFPNYSSELNVNALLLGDSALYLCASSSGQIYEQYFGPGTRLTVT.

This chain uses TRBV5-1 with TRBJ1-6; tentative D call: TRBD1 (6 bases). This CDR3 contains 17 residues. V shed 4 bases and J shed 4 bases, with 18 bases lying between them. The germline gives CDR1 SGHRS, CDR2 YFSETQ. DNA of the CDR3: TGCGCCAGCAGCCCTCATATCAGGGGTACTTATAATTCACCCCTCCACTTT. It codes for CASSPHIRGTYNSPLHF.

The CDR3: CASSYGDSEAFF. CDR3 in DNA: TGTGCCAGCAGTTACGGGGACAGTGAAGCTTTCTTT. The chain recombines TRBV6-6 with TRBJ1-1, with TRBD1 matching over 7 bases. There are 12 residues in the CDR3. CDR1 and CDR2 (germline): MNHNY, SVGAGI (reference sequence). Trimming took 2 bases from V and 7 from J; bases not matched to a gene: 1.

The rearrangement links TRBV12-3 or TRBV12-4 to TRBJ1-2; D not certain. The CDR3 consists of 11 residues. Trimming left V 3 bases short and J 5 bases short, with 4 bases between. The CDR3 here is CASSFQYGYTF. In DNA, the CDR3 is TGTGCCAGCAGTTTCCAATATGGCTACACCTTC.

The genes are TRBV7-8 and TRBJ1-1; D ambiguous. V was cut by 5 bases and J by 7 bases, with 11 bases left in between. This CDR3 contains 12 residues. The germline gives CDR1 SGHVS, CDR2 FQNEAQ. CDR3 nucleotides: TGTGCCAGCAGCCAGCGAAACTTTGAAGCTTTCTTT. Encoded protein: CASSQRNFEAFF.

V and J are TRBV11-2 and TRBJ1-1, with D uncertain. The CDR3 is 13 residues long. CDR1 is SGHAT, CDR2 FQNNGV, per germline. Between the trimmed V and J ends, which lost 5 bases and 7 bases, there was a span of 14 bases. The CDR3 region has the DNA TGTGCCAGCAGCACTAGCCGCATGGTTGAAGCTTTCTTT. This encodes CASSTSRMVEAFF.

In its sample, this clone was seen once. V gene TRBV7-2 combines with J gene TRBJ1-2, with D possibly TRBD1 on 5 matching bases. The CDR3 covers 15 residues. Trimming removed 3 bases from V and 1 base from J, with 12 bases in between. Looked up from germline, CDR1 is SGHTA and CDR2 is FQGNSA. In DNA form, the CDR3 reads TGTGCCAGCAGCTTCGAGGGGAGGCTTAACTATGGCTACACCTTC. It specifies CASSFEGRLNYGYTF. Complete variable domain (other parts from reference TRBV7-2 and TRBJ1-2): GAGVSQSPSNKVTEKGKDVELRCDPISGHTALYWYRQSLGQGLEFLIYFQGNSAPDKSGLPSDRFSAERTGGSVSTLTIQRTQQEDSAVYLCASSFEGRLNYGYTFGSGTRLTVV.

The chain combines TRBV3-1 (or the pseudogene TRBV3-2) with TRBJ2-6; D ambiguous. V was cut by 2 bases and J by 0 bases, with 8 bases left in between. CDR1 and CDR2 from the germline V gene are LGHDT and YNNKEL (reference sequence). The CDR3 is made up of 16 amino acids. The CDR3 here is CASSQRASSGANVLTF. The CDR3 nucleotides are TGTGCCAGCAGCCAAAGAGCCTCCTCTGGGGCCAACGTCCTGACTTTC.

The rearrangement uses TRBV7-9 and TRBJ1-2; no reliable D call. CDR1 is SEHNR, CDR2 FQNEAQ, per germline (reference sequence). V lost 2 bases and J 4 bases, leaving 5 bases between the germline ends. This CDR3 region has 12 residues. DNA for the CDR3: TGTGCCAGCAGCTTATCGGTCTATGGCTACACCTTC. This translates into CASSLSVYGYTF.

The gene calls are TRBV20-1 and TRBJ2-3, with 13 bases aligning to TRBD2. Germline lookup yields CDR1 DFQATT and CDR2 SNEGSKA (reference sequence). After removal of 3 bases from V and 4 bases from J, the junction contained 13 bases not matched to a gene. This CDR3 contains 18 residues. The CDR3 is CSASFVIGTSGKPDTQYF. CDR3 sequence (DNA): TGCAGTGCTAGTTTTGTTATTGGGACTAGCGGGAAGCCAGATACGCAGTATTTT.

As DNA, the CDR3 is TGTGCCAGCAGCTTAGGACTAGCGGATTCCTCCTACGAGCAGTACTTC. Translation: CASSLGLADSSYEQYF. This rearrangement joins TRBV7-8 to TRBJ2-7; TRBD2 agrees at 9 bases. V was clipped by 1 base and J by 0 bases; unmatched bases: 4. The CDR3 sequence is 16 residues long. CDR1 is SGHVS, CDR2 FQNEAQ, per germline.